The rows below give T cell receptor beta chains drawn from one sample of a study of cytomegalovirus exposure and HLA in healthy donors. Profiling relied on immunoSEQ multiplex PCR, and the TCRdb table lists in-frame clones only, not all of them. The sample has some 110,000 clones; over 75% are singletons. Sequencing used PBMCs. The receptors originated from a man aged 60-69 years in good health and CMV-seronegative. The CDR3 runs from the conserved cysteine through the conserved F or W. The D gene is left open where the match is weak. The listing skips clone size in some rows; elsewhere it reads once, few, many or a size class.

v_gene	d_gene	j_gene	abundance	CDR3nt	CDR3aa
TRBV6-5	.	TRBJ1-4	.	TGTGCCAGCAGGGAACGATCCAAGGGAGAACTGTTTTTT	CASRERSKGELFF
TRBV5-6	.	TRBJ2-6	.	TGTGCCAGCAGCTTCGCGGGCTCTGGGGCCAACGTCCTGACTTTC	CASSFAGSGANVLTF
TRBV5-8	TRBD2	TRBJ2-2	.	TGTGCCAGCACCAAGGGAGGGCCGGGCACCGGGGAGCTGTTTTTT	CASTKGGPGTGELFF
TRBV7-2	TRBD1	TRBJ1-6	.	TGTGCCAGCAGCTTAGCGACAGGGTTTAATTCACCCCTCCACTTT	CASSLATGFNSPLHF
TRBV6-1	TRBD1	TRBJ2-3	.	TGTGCCAGCAGTGTACAGGGGGCGCCCTCCTCAGATACGCAGTATTTT	CASSVQGAPSSDTQYF
TRBV30	.	TRBJ1-5	.	TGTGCCTGGACGAAAGGGGTGAGTCAGCCCCAGCATTTT	CAWTKGVSQPQHF
TRBV5-1	.	TRBJ1-6	.	TGCGCCAGCAGCCGGGGTTTAGGGGGAGATTCACCCCTCCACTTT	CASSRGLGGDSPLHF
TRBV7-7	TRBD2	TRBJ2-3	.	TGTGCCAGCAGCTCCCGACTAGCGGGGACAGATACGCAGTATTTT	CASSSRLAGTDTQYF
TRBV7-2	TRBD1	TRBJ2-7	.	TGTGCCAGCAGCCCCCGGGACAGGGGTTACGAGCAGTACTTC	CASSPRDRGYEQYF
TRBV27	TRBD1	TRBJ1-2	few	TGTGCCAGCAGAGGGACAGGGGACGGTGGCTACACCTTC	CASRGTGDGGYTF
TRBV5-8	.	TRBJ1-4	.	TGTGCCAGCAGCCCGGCCCGGAGGGCTAATGAAAAACTGTTTTTT	CASSPARRANEKLFF
TRBV28	TRBD2	TRBJ2-1	.	TGTGCCAGCAGTCCCGAACGGGGGGATATTTACAATGAGCAGTTCTTC	CASSPERGDIYNEQFF
TRBV7-2	.	TRBJ1-1	.	TGTGCCAGCAGCCGCGACAGCGACCCGAACACTGAAGCTTTCTTT	CASSRDSDPNTEAFF
TRBV7-9	.	TRBJ2-7	.	TGTGCCAGCAGCTTTACGACCAGGGCGGCTGAGCAGTACTTC	CASSFTTRAAEQYF
TRBV5-4	TRBD1	TRBJ1-1	.	TGTGCCAGCAGCTTAAGACAGGGGGGTCCGCTGGGAGCTTTCTTT	CASSLRQGGPLGAFF
TRBV6-6	.	TRBJ2-3	.	TGTGCCAGCAGTTACACCCGGGGAGATACGCAGTATTTT	CASSYTRGDTQYF
TRBV4-3	.	TRBJ2-2	.	TGCGCCAGCAGCCAAAGGGCGAGGCCCATGGGAGGCGGGGAGCTGTTTTTT	CASSQRARPMGGGELFF
TRBV7-9	TRBD1	TRBJ2-3	.	TGTGCCAGCAGCTCCGGACAGGGGGGGTTCACAGATACGCAGTATTTT	CASSSGQGGFTDTQYF
TRBV29-1	.	TRBJ1-2	.	TGCAGCGTTGCAAGGGAGGATGGCTACACCTTC	CSVAREDGYTF
TRBV6-5	TRBD1	TRBJ1-1	.	TGTGCCAGCAGTTACTCGCGGACAGGGCTCACTGAAGCTTTCTTT	CASSYSRTGLTEAFF
TRBV6-5	TRBD1	TRBJ1-4	.	TGTGCCAGCAGTAGGGGGACAGGGGGCGAAAAACTGTTTTTT	CASSRGTGGEKLFF
TRBV7-9	TRBD1	TRBJ2-5	few	TGTGCCAGCAGCTTAGCCCCCGGGACAGCGGAGAAAGAGACCCAGTACTTC	CASSLAPGTAEKETQYF
TRBV18	TRBD1	TRBJ1-1	.	TGTGCCAGCATATCCGGGACAGGGGGAGGAACTGAAGCTTTCTTT	CASISGTGGGTEAFF
TRBV7-9	TRBD1	TRBJ1-2	.	TGTGCCAGCAGCTTTGAGACAGGGGGAGTTGGCTACACCTTC	CASSFETGGVGYTF
TRBV5-1	.	TRBJ2-5	once	TGCGCCAGCAGCTTGGGGTCGGGGGGCAGAGAAGAGACCCAGTACTTC	CASSLGSGGREETQYF
TRBV25-1	.	TRBJ1-6	.	TGTGCCAGCAGTGAAACAGGAAATTCACCCCTCCACTTT	CASSETGNSPLHF
TRBV6-5	TRBD1	TRBJ1-3	.	TGTGCCAGCAGTTACTCGAAGGGGACAGGGAAAACCATATATTTT	CASSYSKGTGKTIYF
TRBV11-3	.	TRBJ2-2	.	TGTGCCAGCAGCACTAGTGTAGGGGGGAACACCGGGGAGCTGTTTTTT	CASSTSVGGNTGELFF
TRBV9	.	TRBJ2-3	.	TGTGCCAGCAGCGTAGAACCCAGGGTGAGCACAGATACGCAGTATTTT	CASSVEPRVSTDTQYF
TRBV2	.	TRBJ1-1	.	TGTGCCAGCATCACCCCTGGAGCTTACCAAGCTTTCTTT	CASITPGAYQAFF
TRBV11-2	TRBD1	TRBJ1-4	once	TGTGCCAGCAGCTTAACCGGGACAGGGGATGAAAAACTGTTTTTT	CASSLTGTGDEKLFF
TRBV5-1	.	TRBJ2-1	.	TGCGCCAGCAGCTTGATAGGACTATCCGATGAGCAGTTCTTC	CASSLIGLSDEQFF
TRBV9	.	TRBJ1-1	.	TGTGCCAGCAGCGTTAGGCAGGAGAACACTGAAGCTTTCTTT	CASSVRQENTEAFF
TRBV19	.	TRBJ1-5	few	TGTGCCAGTAGTATAGTTCTCCAGGGTGGGAATCAGCCCCAGCATTTT	CASSIVLQGGNQPQHF
TRBV7-3	TRBD2	TRBJ2-1	.	TGTGCCAGCAGCTTTAGCGGGGGGGCCTTCAATGAGCAGTTCTTC	CASSFSGGAFNEQFF
TRBV7-2	TRBD2	TRBJ2-5	.	TGTGCCAGCAGCCTATTACCTAGCGGGGGAGTCGAGACCCAGTACTTC	CASSLLPSGGVETQYF
TRBV9	.	TRBJ2-2	few	TGTGCCAGCAGCGTAGTGTCTGGGGCGACCGGGGAGCTGTTTTTT	CASSVVSGATGELFF
TRBV7-2	.	TRBJ1-1	.	TGTGCCAGCAGCTGGGGAGCTCCCAAAATGCGTGCGGACACTGAAGCTTTCTTT	CASSWGAPKMRADTEAFF
TRBV4-3	TRBD1	TRBJ2-2	.	TGCGCCAGCAGCCAAGCACGACAGGGGGGGAACACCGGGGAGCTGTTTTTT	CASSQARQGGNTGELFF
TRBV5-1	.	TRBJ1-2	.	TGCGCCAGCAGCTTGAATCAGGGAGGAGGCTATGGCTACACCTTC	CASSLNQGGGYGYTF
TRBV14	TRBD1	TRBJ1-3	.	TGTGCCAGCAGCCACCGACGGACAGGGGCTGGAAACACCATATATTTT	CASSHRRTGAGNTIYF
TRBV7-9	.	TRBJ1-6	.	TGTGCCAGCAGCTCCCGGGATAATTCACCCCTCCACTTT	CASSSRDNSPLHF